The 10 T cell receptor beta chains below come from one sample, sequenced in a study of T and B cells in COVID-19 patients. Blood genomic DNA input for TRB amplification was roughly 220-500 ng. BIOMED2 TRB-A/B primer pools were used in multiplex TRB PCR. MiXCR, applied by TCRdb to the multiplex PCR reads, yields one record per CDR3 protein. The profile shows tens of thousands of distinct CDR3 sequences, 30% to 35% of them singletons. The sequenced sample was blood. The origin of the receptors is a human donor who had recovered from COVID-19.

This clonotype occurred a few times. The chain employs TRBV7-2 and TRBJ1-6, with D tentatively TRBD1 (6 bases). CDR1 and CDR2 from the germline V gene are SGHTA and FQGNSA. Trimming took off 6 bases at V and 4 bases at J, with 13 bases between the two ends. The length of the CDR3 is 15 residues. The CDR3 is CASRPGTLYNSPLHF. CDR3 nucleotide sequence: TGTGCCAGCAGGCCTGGGACACTGTATAATTCACCCCTCCACTTT.

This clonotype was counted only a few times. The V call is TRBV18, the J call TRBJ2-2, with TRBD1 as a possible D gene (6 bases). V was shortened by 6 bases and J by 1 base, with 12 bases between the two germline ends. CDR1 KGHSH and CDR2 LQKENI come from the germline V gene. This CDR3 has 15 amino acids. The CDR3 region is CASSPGELNTGELFF. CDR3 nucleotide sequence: TGTGCCAGCTCCCCAGGGGAGCTGAACACCGGGGAGCTGTTTTTT.

Written as DNA, the CDR3 is TGTGCCAGCAGTTTAGGCGGGGTCAAAAACATTCAGTACTTC. It encodes CASSLGGVKNIQYF. The J gene is TRBJ2-4, the V gene TRBV27; tentative D call: TRBD2 (6 bases). The CDR3 runs to 14 residues. Trimming removed 2 bases from V and 3 bases from J, with 8 bases in between. Germline V gives CDR1 MNHEY, CDR2 SMNVEV (reference sequence).

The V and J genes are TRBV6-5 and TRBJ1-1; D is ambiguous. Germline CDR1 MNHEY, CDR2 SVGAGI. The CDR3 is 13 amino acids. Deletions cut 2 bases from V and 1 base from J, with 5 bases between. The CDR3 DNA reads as TGTGCCAGCAGTTACGAGGGGAACACTGAAGCTTTCTTT. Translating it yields CASSYEGNTEAFF.

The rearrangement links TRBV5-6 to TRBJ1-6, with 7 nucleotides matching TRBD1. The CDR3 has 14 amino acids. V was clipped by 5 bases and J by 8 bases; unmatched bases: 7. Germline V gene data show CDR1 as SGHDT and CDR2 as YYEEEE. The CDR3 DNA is TGTGCCAGCAGTCCGACAGGGACTTATTCACCCCTCCACTTT. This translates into CASSPTGTYSPLHF.

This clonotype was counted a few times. CDR3 residues: CASKERDSGTEAFF. The DNA of the CDR3 is TGTGCCAGTAAAGAGCGGGACAGTGGAACTGAAGCTTTCTTT. V usage is TRBV19 and J usage is TRBJ1-1, with TRBD1 matching over 7 bases. This CDR3 has 14 amino acids. The trim removed 7 bases at V and 5 bases at J, leaving 10 bases unmatched. The germline V gene has CDR1 LNHDA and CDR2 SQIVND (reference sequence).

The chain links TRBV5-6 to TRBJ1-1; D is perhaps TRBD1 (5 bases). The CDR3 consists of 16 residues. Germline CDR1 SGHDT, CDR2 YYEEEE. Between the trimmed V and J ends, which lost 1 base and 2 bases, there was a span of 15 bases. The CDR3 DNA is TGTGCCAGCAGCTTGCCGGGGCTGGGCAGAAACACTGAAGCTTTCTTT. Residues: CASSLPGLGRNTEAFF.

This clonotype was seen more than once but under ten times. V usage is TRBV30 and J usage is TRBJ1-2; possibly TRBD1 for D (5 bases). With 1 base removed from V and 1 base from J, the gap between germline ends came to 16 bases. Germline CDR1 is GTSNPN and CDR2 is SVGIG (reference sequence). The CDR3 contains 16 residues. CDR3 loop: CAWSARWGRVNYGYTF. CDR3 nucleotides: TGTGCCTGGAGTGCACGGTGGGGGAGAGTTAACTATGGCTACACCTTC.

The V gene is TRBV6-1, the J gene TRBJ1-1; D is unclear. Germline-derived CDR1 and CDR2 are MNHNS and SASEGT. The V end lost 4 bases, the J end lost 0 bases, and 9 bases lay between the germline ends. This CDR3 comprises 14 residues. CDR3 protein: CASSGLHLNTEAFF. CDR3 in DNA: TGTGCCAGCAGTGGGTTACACCTGAACACTGAAGCTTTCTTT.

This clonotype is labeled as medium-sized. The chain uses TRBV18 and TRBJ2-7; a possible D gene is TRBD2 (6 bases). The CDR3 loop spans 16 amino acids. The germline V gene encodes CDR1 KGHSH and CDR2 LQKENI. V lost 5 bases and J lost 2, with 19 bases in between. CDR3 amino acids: CASSSLGLAGTYEQYF. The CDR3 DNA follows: TGTGCCAGCTCATCCCTCGGGCTGGCGGGAACCTACGAGCAGTACTTC. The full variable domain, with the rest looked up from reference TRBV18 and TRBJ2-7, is NAGVMQNPRHLVRRRGQEARLRCSPMKGHSHVYWYRQLPEEGLKFMVYLQKENIIDESGMPKERFSAEFPKEGPSILRIQQVVRGDSAAYFCASSSLGLAGTYEQYFGPGTRLTVT.